A selection of T cell receptor beta chains follows, all from one sample in a study of radiation and T cells in renal cell carcinoma. Assay: immunoSEQ multiplex PCR; the TCRdb copy retains only in-frame clones and omits some. The sample has roughly 64,000 clones, about 74% seen once. This specimen consisted of blood, obtained from a patient whose treatment included radiotherapy and nephrectomy. These receptors were taken from a man aged 60 to 69 with renal cell carcinoma. CDR3s include the opening cysteine and the closing phenylalanine or tryptophan. The D gene is left open where the match is weak. Clone size is stated in some rows and not others, as once, few, many or a class when expanded.

size,D,J,V,DNA,CDR3
once,TRBD1,TRBJ2-3,TRBV11-3,TGTGCCAGCAGCCCCCGGACAGGGTACACAGATACGCAGTATTTT,CASSPRTGYTDTQYF
-,-,TRBJ1-1,TRBV19,TGTGCCAGTAGTTTAGACGGTATTGAAGCTTTCTTT,CASSLDGIEAFF
-,TRBD1,TRBJ1-4,TRBV5-1,TGCGCCAGCAGCTGGGGGACAGCAGATGATGAAAAACTGTTTTTT,CASSWGTADDEKLFF
-,TRBD1,TRBJ1-1,TRBV4-1,TGCGCCAGCAGCCAAGAAGCAACAGGGGAAACTGAAGCTTTCTTT,CASSQEATGETEAFF
-,TRBD1,TRBJ1-4,TRBV7-2,TGTGCCAGCAGCTTATCAAACCCAGGACAGGGTGCAAAACTGTTTTTT,CASSLSNPGQGAKLFF
-,-,TRBJ2-2,TRBV7-9,TGTGCCAGCAGACCCGGGACAGCGGGGCACACCGGGGAGCTGTTTTTT,CASRPGTAGHTGELFF
-,-,TRBJ1-5,TRBV6-6,TGTGCCAGCAGTCCTTCGGTAGGGAATAGCAATCAGCCCCAGCATTTT,CASSPSVGNSNQPQHF
-,TRBD1,TRBJ2-5,TRBV2,TGTGCCAGCAGTGAGTTGGGACAGCGGCAAGAGACCCAGTACTTC,CASSELGQRQETQYF
-,TRBD1,TRBJ2-7,TRBV7-2,TGTGCCAGCAGCCCCCAGGGGGCCCGGAACTACGAGCAGTACTTC,CASSPQGARNYEQYF
-,-,TRBJ2-1,TRBV27,TGTGCCAGCAGTTCGGGGGCCACGCCCTACAATGAGCAGTTCTTC,CASSSGATPYNEQFF
-,-,TRBJ1-1,TRBV19,TGTGCCAGTAGTCCCTCCCGCGAGAACACTGAAGCTTTCTTT,CASSPSRENTEAFF
-,-,TRBJ2-1,TRBV7-8,TGTGCCAGCAGCTTAGATGCAGGAGCCTACAATGAGCAGTTCTTC,CASSLDAGAYNEQFF
-,TRBD1,TRBJ1-2,TRBV30,TGTGCCTGGAGTGGCGCAGGGGGCTACTATGGCTACACCTTC,CAWSGAGGYYGYTF
-,-,TRBJ2-2,TRBV5-1,TGCGCCAGCAGCTTTGGCGGGGAGCTGTTTTTT,CASSFGGELFF
-,-,TRBJ1-5,TRBV10-3,TGTGCCATCAGTGAGAACAATCAGCCCCAGCATTTT,CAISENNQPQHF
-,-,TRBJ2-1,TRBV4-3,TGCGCCAGCAGCCAAGGGCGGGGCTCCTACAATGAGCAGTTCTTC,CASSQGRGSYNEQFF
once,TRBD2,TRBJ2-1,TRBV29-1,TGCAGCGTTGGGCGGGGGGGACGAGGCAATGAGCAGTTCTTC,CSVGRGGRGNEQFF
once,TRBD1,TRBJ1-1,TRBV7-2,TGTGCCAGCAGCCCAGGACAGGGGAACACTGAAGCTTTCTTT,CASSPGQGNTEAFF
few,TRBD1,TRBJ1-5,TRBV19,TGTGCCAGTAAAGACAGGGGCAATCAGCCCCAGCATTTT,CASKDRGNQPQHF
many,-,TRBJ2-3,TRBV19,TGTGCCAGTAGTCGGGAAAGGGTTACGGATACGCAGTATTTT,CASSRERVTDTQYF
-,TRBD1,TRBJ2-1,TRBV9,TGTGCCAGCAGCGGACCGGGACAGGGGCTGATAAATGAGCAGTTCTTC,CASSGPGQGLINEQFF
-,TRBD1,TRBJ2-5,TRBV9,TGTGCCAGCAGCGCCTCCGGGACAGGGGGTCCGGAGACCCAGTACTTC,CASSASGTGGPETQYF
once,TRBD1,TRBJ1-5,TRBV7-9,TGTGCCAGCAGCATCGGGACAGGGAGCAATCAGCCCCAGCATTTT,CASSIGTGSNQPQHF
-,TRBD1,TRBJ2-3,TRBV30,TGTGCGTCCGGACAGGGGCACGCAGATACGCAGTATTTT,CASGQGHADTQYF
-,-,TRBJ2-7,TRBV6-5,TGTGCCAGCAGTTCCCTGGGGGGACATTTCTCCTACGAGCAGTACTTC,CASSSLGGHFSYEQYF
-,-,TRBJ2-4,TRBV2,TGTGCCAGCAGTGAAAAAGGCAGAGCCAAAAACATTCAGTACTTC,CASSEKGRAKNIQYF
-,-,TRBJ1-4,TRBV19,TGTGCCAGTAGTAACCCCGCGACAGCCCATAATGAAAAACTGTTTTTT,CASSNPATAHNEKLFF
-,-,TRBJ2-5,TRBV7-2,TGTGCCAGCAGCCCACAGGAGTACCAAGAGACCCAGTACTTC,CASSPQEYQETQYF
-,-,TRBJ1-1,TRBV6-6,TGTGCCAGCCTCTTGAACACTGAAGCTTTCTTT,CASLLNTEAFF
-,-,TRBJ1-2,TRBV12-5,TGTGCTAGTGGTTTGGTTTCCCGACAGACTCTATTCTATGGCTACACCTTC,CASGLVSRQTLFYGYTF
-,-,TRBJ2-7,TRBV5-1,TGCGCCAGCAGCCCCTCGCCAGCTGACGAGCAGTACTTC,CASSPSPADEQYF
-,TRBD1,TRBJ2-5,TRBV11-3,TGTGCCACCAGGGACAGGGGGTTTGAGACCCAGTACTTC,CATRDRGFETQYF
few,-,TRBJ1-1,TRBV2,TGTGCCAGCAGTGAAGGGGACACCTTCTTCGCTTTCTTT,CASSEGDTFFAFF
-,-,TRBJ1-5,TRBV10-3,TGTGCCATCAGTGCGAACAATCAGCCCCAGCATTTT,CAISANNQPQHF
-,-,TRBJ1-3,TRBV6-1,TGTGCCAGCAGGCCTCCATTCTCCGGAAACACCATATATTTT,CASRPPFSGNTIYF
-,TRBD1,TRBJ1-5,TRBV6-1,TGTGCCAGCAGTCAAGGACAGGGGCCCACCCCAAATCAGCCCCAGCATTTT,CASSQGQGPTPNQPQHF
-,-,TRBJ2-7,TRBV28,TGTGCCAGCAGTTTACTCGGAAGCCCCTACGAGCAGTACTTC,CASSLLGSPYEQYF
-,-,TRBJ1-5,TRBV10-2,TGCGCCAGCAGTGAGTCGCGCGGGGGGCGCGGCAATCAGCCCCAGCATTTT,CASSESRGGRGNQPQHF
-,TRBD1,TRBJ1-2,TRBV19,TGTGCCAGTACCAAACAGGGGGCCAACTATGGCTACACCTTC,CASTKQGANYGYTF
few,-,TRBJ2-1,TRBV11-3,TGTGCCAGCAGCTTAGATCTTGGGAGTGACAATGAGCAGTTCTTC,CASSLDLGSDNEQFF
-,-,TRBJ2-3,TRBV9,TGTGCCAGCAGACGGACTCTTCAGCAAACAGATACGCAGTATTTT,CASRRTLQQTDTQYF
-,-,TRBJ1-3,TRBV7-2,TGTGCCAGCAGCTCCTTGTCCAGCTCTGGAAACACCATATATTTT,CASSSLSSSGNTIYF
-,-,TRBJ1-5,TRBV19,TGTGCCAGTAGGATACGACAGGAGAGCAATCAGCCCCAGCATTTT,CASRIRQESNQPQHF
-,-,TRBJ2-3,TRBV14,TGTGCCAGCAGCCAAGAGGTGGCGCAGTATTTT,CASSQEVAQYF
few,TRBD1,TRBJ1-6,TRBV5-1,TGCGCCAGCAGCTTGGGAGAGGCAGGGGGCTCCTATAATTCACCCCTCCACTTT,CASSLGEAGGSYNSPLHF
-,TRBD2,TRBJ2-3,TRBV14,TGTGCCAGCAGCCCCTTCGGAAGCGGGGGGGGCACAGATACGCAGTATTTT,CASSPFGSGGGTDTQYF
few,TRBD1,TRBJ1-2,TRBV13,TGTGCCAGCAGCCTCCCTTTAGGACAGGGTCATGGCTACACCTTC,CASSLPLGQGHGYTF
-,-,TRBJ2-1,TRBV5-4,TGTGCCAGCAGCCCGGGGCGTACTGAGCAGTTCTTC,CASSPGRTEQFF
-,-,TRBJ2-5,TRBV7-6,TGTGCCAGCAGCCCGGCGGGAGAGACCCAGTACTTC,CASSPAGETQYF
-,TRBD1,TRBJ2-2,TRBV2,TGTGCCAGCAGTCAACAGGGGTCTCCCGGGGAGCTGTTTTTT,CASSQQGSPGELFF
-,TRBD2,TRBJ2-1,TRBV27,TGTGCCAGCAGTTTTAGACTAGCGGGAGGGCCAAAGTTCTTC,CASSFRLAGGPKFF
-,-,TRBJ1-3,TRBV2,TGTGCCAGCAGTGCAGGGATTAACTCTGGAAACACCATATATTTT,CASSAGINSGNTIYF
-,-,TRBJ2-7,TRBV5-6,TGTGCCAGCAGCTTGAGATTGGAGGCGGGGTGGGGCGAGCAGTACTTC,CASSLRLEAGWGEQYF